This entry lists 8 T cell receptor beta chains sequenced from one sample in a study of blood T cell repertoires in COVID-19. TCRdb keeps only in-frame clones here, not all; method: immunoSEQ multiplex PCR. The table records 200,000 to 250,000 clones, roughly four fifths of them present only once. The specimen sequenced was peripheral blood. Receptors originate from a woman aged 45-60 years with active or convalescent COVID-19.

The J gene is TRBJ1-5, the V gene TRBV7-9; the D is unclear. Trimming cost V 4 bases and J 5 bases, with 12 bases left between them. The CDR3 sequence is 14 residues long. Germline CDR1 and CDR2: SEHNR and FQNEAQ (reference sequence). The chain's CDR3 is CASSSAGNYQPQHF. For the CDR3, the DNA is TGTGCCAGCAGCTCAGCCGGGAACTATCAGCCCCAGCATTTT.

The chain links TRBV6-6 to TRBJ2-1, with TRBD2 matching over 12 bases. J was trimmed by 10 bases and V by 10 bases; bases with no gene match: 14. Germline values: CDR1 MNHNY, CDR2 SVGAGI (reference sequence). CDR3 length equals 15 residues. In DNA, the CDR3 is TGTGCCACAGAGCCGACTAGCGGGGGCCGGGGGGAGCAGTTCTTC. This codes for CATEPTSGGRGEQFF.

The chain uses TRBV6-4 and TRBJ1-4; 7 bases align to TRBD1. Germline CDR1 and CDR2: MRHNA and SNTAGT. With V trimmed by 2 bases and J by 5 bases, 14 bases remained unmatched. CDR3 length: 18 residues. The CDR3 DNA reads as TGTGCCAGCAGTGACCCCCTTTCGCGAACAGGGGAGAATGAAAAACTGTTTTTT. This codes for CASSDPLSRTGENEKLFF.

The chain links TRBV28 to TRBJ2-7; tentative D call: TRBD1 (6 bases). V was clipped by 6 bases and J by 7 bases, with 16 bases between them. Germline lookup yields CDR1 MDHEN and CDR2 SYDVKM. The CDR3 runs to 13 residues. CDR3 amino acids: CASSKGHLEEQYF. CDR3 DNA sequence: TGTGCCAGCAGCAAGGGACACCTTGAAGAGCAGTACTTC.

This chain connects TRBV6-5 to TRBJ1-4; no reliable D call. The CDR3 is 15 amino acids. Germline V gives CDR1 MNHEY, CDR2 SVGAGI. Trimming took off 10 bases at V and 0 bases at J, with 15 bases between the two ends. Here the CDR3 DNA reads TGTGCCACCAAGAGATCCCCCGCAACTAATGAAAAACTGTTTTTT. It translates to CATKRSPATNEKLFF.

The chain recombines TRBV7-3 with TRBJ2-2; D gene unclear. Trimming pared 1 base from V and 3 bases from J, leaving 6 bases between. The CDR3 is made up of 14 amino acids. CDR1 is SGHTA and CDR2 is FQGTGA in the germline V gene. The CDR3, as DNA: TGTGCCAGCAGCTTAAGGGCCGACACCGGGGAGCTGTTTTTT. Amino acids: CASSLRADTGELFF.

This chain uses TRBV6-4 with TRBJ1-1; TRBD1 is a possible D gene (6 bases). There are 15 residues in the CDR3. V dropped 2 bases and J dropped 2 bases, with 12 bases sitting between them. CDR1 is MRHNA, CDR2 SNTAGT, per germline. This CDR3 is CASSDIGRGNTEAFF. The CDR3 region has the DNA TGTGCCAGCAGTGACATTGGCAGGGGAAACACTGAAGCTTTCTTT.

The genes are TRBV5-1 and TRBJ2-5; TRBD2 matches 12 bases. This CDR3 comprises 15 residues. Trimming cost V 0 bases and J 5 bases; bases outside gene matches: 2. Germline V CDR1 and CDR2: SGHRS, YFSETQ. For the CDR3, the DNA is TGCGCCAGCAGCTTGGGACTAGCGGGAGCGGAGACCCAGTACTTC. This sequence encodes CASSLGLAGAETQYF.